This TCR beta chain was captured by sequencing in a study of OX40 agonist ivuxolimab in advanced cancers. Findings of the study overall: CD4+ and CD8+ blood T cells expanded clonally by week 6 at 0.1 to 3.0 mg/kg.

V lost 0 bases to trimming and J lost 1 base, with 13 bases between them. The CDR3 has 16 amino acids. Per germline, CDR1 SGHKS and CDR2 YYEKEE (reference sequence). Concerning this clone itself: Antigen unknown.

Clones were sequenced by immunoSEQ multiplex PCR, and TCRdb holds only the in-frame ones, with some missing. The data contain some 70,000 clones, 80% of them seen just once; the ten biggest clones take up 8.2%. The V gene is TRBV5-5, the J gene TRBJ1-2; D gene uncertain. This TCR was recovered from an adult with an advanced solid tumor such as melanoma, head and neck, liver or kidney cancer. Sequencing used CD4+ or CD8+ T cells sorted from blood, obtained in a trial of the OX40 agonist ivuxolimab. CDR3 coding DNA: TGTGCCAGCAGCTTGGCCCAGGCCTTGGTTAACTATGGCTACACCTTC. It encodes CASSLAQALVNYGYTF.